Below are 21 T cell receptor beta chains sequenced from a single sample in a study of T cell changes during pregnancy in multiple sclerosis. Clones were sequenced by immunoSEQ multiplex PCR, and TCRdb holds only the in-frame ones, with some missing. This sample has around 75,000 clones, with 94% found just once. The sample was CD4+ T cells from peripheral blood mononuclear cells, taken after pregnancy. The receptors were gathered from a female donor with multiple sclerosis, enrolled in a pregnancy study.

The CDR3 DNA follows: TGTGCCAGCAGGACCTCAGGGGGCTCTGAAGCTTTCTTT. Amino acids: CASRTSGGSEAFF. The J gene is TRBJ1-1, the V gene TRBV27; the match to TRBD1 covers 8 bases. With 6 bases clipped from V and 6 bases from J, the junction kept 6 bases outside the gene matches. Germline lookup yields CDR1 MNHEY and CDR2 SMNVEV (reference sequence). This CDR3 contains 13 residues.

The chain links TRBV2 to TRBJ1-1, with TRBD1 matching 8 bases. The germline gives CDR1 SNHLY, CDR2 FYNNEI. CDR3 length: 15 amino acids. The junction had 12 bases not matched to a gene; V was cut back by 8 bases and J by 4 bases. The CDR3 sequence: CASDFSRGHLTEAFF. Written as DNA, the CDR3 is TGTGCCAGCGATTTTAGCAGGGGGCATCTCACTGAAGCTTTCTTT.

As concerns this clone: The sample contains more than one DNA sequence encoding this CDR3. The chain couples TRBV28 to TRBJ1-2; unclear D gene. Germline assignment: CDR1 MDHEN and CDR2 SYDVKM. This CDR3 contains 12 residues. Trimming took 3 bases from V and 4 from J, leaving 6 bases between them. CDR3 sequence (DNA): TGTGCCAGCAGTTTGCCAGGCTATGGCTACACCTTC. It is translated as CASSLPGYGYTF.

The chain couples TRBV5-6 to TRBJ2-7, with TRBD1 identical over 7 bases. Unmatched junction bases numbered 16, after V lost 4 bases and J lost 3 bases. The CDR3 length is 17 residues. Germline V gene data show CDR1 as SGHDT and CDR2 as YYEEEE. CDR3 amino acids: CASSPGKHPRGFYEQYF. CDR3 bases: TGTGCCAGCAGCCCGGGTAAACACCCCAGGGGGTTCTACGAGCAGTACTTC.

The CDR3 DNA is TGTGCCAGCAGTGAACGGGGCAATCAGCCCCAGCATTTT. This encodes CASSERGNQPQHF. This rearrangement joins TRBV6-1 to TRBJ1-5, with D uncertain. The CDR3 has 13 amino acids. Germline assignment: CDR1 MNHNS and CDR2 SASEGT. Trimming left V 2 bases short and J 2 bases short, with 4 bases between.

As regards this clone: Other nucleotide sequences in the sample specify the same CDR3. The chain links TRBV7-9 to TRBJ1-5; D call uncertain. The length of the CDR3 is 13 residues. Looked up from germline, CDR1 is SEHNR and CDR2 is FQNEAQ (reference sequence). Trimming shortened V by 2 bases and J by 4 bases, and 6 bases separated the two germline ends. The CDR3 coding sequence is TGTGCCAGCAGCTTATCGGGAAATCAGCCCCAGCATTTT. Residues: CASSLSGNQPQHF. The variable domain in full, with the rest retrieved from reference TRBV7-9 and TRBJ1-5, is DTGVSQNPRHKITKRGQNVTFRCDPISEHNRLYWYRQTLGQGPEFLTYFQNEAQLEKSRLLSDRFSAERPKGSFSTLEIQRTEQGDSAMYLCASSLSGNQPQHFGDGTRLSIL.

This chain joins TRBV4-3 and TRBJ2-7; 8 bases line up with TRBD2. There are 17 residues in the CDR3. Trimming cost V 3 bases and J 7 bases; bases outside gene matches: 17. Germline V gene data show CDR1 as LGHNA and CDR2 as YSLEER. CDR3 coding DNA: TGCGCCAGCAGCCAGGAGGTTAGCGGGGCCCCACTTTGGGAGCAGTACTTC. Amino acids: CASSQEVSGAPLWEQYF.

The rearrangement uses TRBV6-4 and TRBJ2-5; D is unclear. The V and J ends lost 6 bases and 3 bases respectively, with 11 bases between them. The CDR3 length is 13 residues. CDR1 is MRHNA, CDR2 SNTAGT, per germline. The CDR3 loop reads CASRAQREETQYF. In DNA, the CDR3 is TGTGCCAGCAGGGCCCAACGGGAAGAGACCCAGTACTTC.

This chain uses TRBV18 with TRBJ1-4; no definite D call. V lost 2 bases, J lost 4 bases, and 14 bases lay in between. Germline V lookup: CDR1 KGHSH, CDR2 LQKENI. The CDR3 extends over 16 amino acids. The CDR3 nucleotides are TGTGCCAGCTCACCAACGGCTAGCCCGGGTAATGAAAAACTGTTTTTT. This codes for CASSPTASPGNEKLFF.

V usage is TRBV4-3 and J usage is TRBJ2-5; D may be TRBD1 (6 bases). This CDR3 is built from 17 residues. V was clipped by 4 bases and J by 4 bases, with 22 bases between them. CDR1 and CDR2 from the germline V gene are LGHNA and YSLEER. The chain's CDR3 is CASSPHQGGRRVETQYF. The CDR3 DNA reads TGCGCCAGCAGCCCTCACCAAGGGGGAAGGAGAGTAGAGACCCAGTACTTC.

This clone was recorded once. This chain links TRBV6-1 with TRBJ2-2; possible D gene TRBD2, 5 bases. The CDR3 is 14 residues long. Trimming pared 6 bases from V and 7 bases from J, leaving 15 bases between. Germline-derived CDR1 and CDR2 are MNHNS and SASEGT. In DNA, the CDR3 is TGTGCCAGCAGAGGGAGAAATCTCCGCGGGGAGCTGTTTTTT. Encoded protein: CASRGRNLRGELFF.

The chain carries TRBV4-2 and TRBJ2-7, with 10 bases that match TRBD1. CDR1 is LGHNA and CDR2 is YNFKEQ in the germline V gene. Unmatched junction bases numbered 5, after V lost 2 bases and J lost 4 bases. The CDR3 covers 15 residues. The CDR3: CASSQKTGGSYEQYF. The CDR3 nucleotides are TGTGCCAGCAGCCAAAAGACAGGGGGCTCGTACGAGCAGTACTTC.

V is TRBV14 and J is TRBJ2-5; D remains unclear. The CDR3 has 15 residues. Trimming took 1 base from V and 2 from J, leaving 11 bases between them. Germline assignment: CDR1 SGHDN and CDR2 FVKESK. CDR3 sequence: CASSQGANRQETQYF. In nucleotides, the CDR3 is TGTGCCAGCAGCCAAGGGGCCAACAGACAAGAGACCCAGTACTTC.

The chain joins TRBV7-9 to TRBJ2-1; 9 positions match TRBD2. The trim removed 3 bases at V and 5 bases at J, leaving 5 bases unmatched. The CDR3 totals 15 residues. The germline gives CDR1 SEHNR, CDR2 FQNEAQ (reference sequence). In DNA, the CDR3 is TGTGCCAGCAGCTTCGCGGGAGGGCAAGACAATGAGCAGTTCTTC. Residues: CASSFAGGQDNEQFF.

The V call is TRBV11-1, the J call TRBJ2-1; 8 bases agree with TRBD2. CDR1 is SGHAT, CDR2 FQDESV, per germline (reference sequence). Germline trimming cut 1 base from V and 5 bases from J; bases unmatched to any gene: 4. The CDR3 is made up of 15 amino acids. The CDR3 DNA follows: TGTGCCAGCAGCTTAGACGGGAGGGGAGACAATGAGCAGTTCTTC. This codes for CASSLDGRGDNEQFF.

This chain uses TRBV18 with TRBJ2-5; perhaps TRBD2 as D (6 bases). The CDR3 is made up of 16 amino acids. V lost 0 bases and J lost 4, with 15 bases in between. Germline V gene sequence: CDR1 KGHSH, CDR2 LQKENI. The CDR3 here is CASSPPRAARGETQYF. CDR3 nucleotides: TGTGCCAGCTCACCACCGAGGGCGGCGCGGGGAGAGACCCAGTACTTC.

The chain couples TRBV6-6 to TRBJ2-7, with 14 nucleotides matching TRBD2. The V gene's germline CDR1 is MNHNY and CDR2 SVGAGI (reference sequence). J gave up 6 bases and V 8 bases, and 3 bases lay outside the gene matches. This CDR3 has 13 amino acids. CDR3 nucleotides: TGTGCCAGCGAGGGACTAGCGGGAGTCGAGCAGTACTTC. This sequence encodes CASEGLAGVEQYF.

The J gene is TRBJ2-1, the V gene TRBV4-1; D may be TRBD2 (5 bases). Germline CDR1 MGHRA, CDR2 YSYEKL. The V end lost 6 bases, the J end lost 1 base, and 16 bases lay between the germline ends. The CDR3 extends over 16 amino acids. This chain's CDR3 is CASRGRFGESYNEQFF. In DNA, the CDR3 is TGCGCCAGCAGGGGTCGATTTGGGGAGTCCTACAATGAGCAGTTCTTC.

The V and J genes are TRBV9 and TRBJ1-2, with unresolved D. Germline lookup yields CDR1 SGDLS and CDR2 YYNGEE. Trimming removed 3 bases from V and 4 bases from J, with 16 bases in between. The CDR3 is 15 residues long. DNA for the CDR3: TGTGCCAGCAGCGCAGGACGGCACAGCGGCTATGGCTACACCTTC. It codes for CASSAGRHSGYGYTF.

This chain links TRBV2 with TRBJ1-5, with D perhaps TRBD1 (6 bases). The length of the CDR3 is 14 residues. From germline, CDR1 is SNHLY and CDR2 FYNNEI. The germline V and J ends were trimmed by 4 bases and 3 bases, with 10 bases remaining between them. The CDR3 loop reads CASSVGQTNQPQHF. The CDR3, as DNA: TGTGCCAGCAGTGTGGGACAAACCAATCAGCCCCAGCATTTT.

This chain joins TRBV28 and TRBJ1-2, with D unclear. V lost 1 base and J lost 4, with 7 bases in between. The CDR3 is 13 residues long. Germline lookup yields CDR1 MDHEN and CDR2 SYDVKM. The CDR3 reads CASSLSPTYGYTF. CDR3 DNA sequence: TGTGCCAGCAGTTTATCCCCTACCTATGGCTACACCTTC.